This T cell receptor (beta chain) was documented in a study of blood T cells in healthy people across ages. Isolating PBMCs gave at least 6 million of these cells per sample. This clonotype was counted a few times. A sample-barcoded 5' primer and a J-beta primer mix were used in a second PCR of about 7 to 11 cycles. Each TCR beta cDNA got a 12-nucleotide random molecular identifier. Each CDR3 protein is one row after TCRdb ran MiXCR on the 5' RACE reads. The table shows approximately 800,000 distinct CDR3 sequences, with 30% to 45% occurring only once. Germline CDR1 is LGHNA and CDR2 is YSLEER. This CDR3 has 14 amino acids. V was cut by 0 bases and J by 3 bases, with 9 bases left in between.

Sequenced material: blood. The TCR sequence derives from a man between 18 and 35 years old in good health. This chain uses TRBV4-3 with TRBJ2-7; D possibly corresponds to TRBD1 (5 bases). The CDR3 sequence: CASSQDRDGYEQYF. The CDR3 DNA reads as TGCGCCAGCAGCCAAGACAGGGATGGCTACGAGCAGTACTTC.